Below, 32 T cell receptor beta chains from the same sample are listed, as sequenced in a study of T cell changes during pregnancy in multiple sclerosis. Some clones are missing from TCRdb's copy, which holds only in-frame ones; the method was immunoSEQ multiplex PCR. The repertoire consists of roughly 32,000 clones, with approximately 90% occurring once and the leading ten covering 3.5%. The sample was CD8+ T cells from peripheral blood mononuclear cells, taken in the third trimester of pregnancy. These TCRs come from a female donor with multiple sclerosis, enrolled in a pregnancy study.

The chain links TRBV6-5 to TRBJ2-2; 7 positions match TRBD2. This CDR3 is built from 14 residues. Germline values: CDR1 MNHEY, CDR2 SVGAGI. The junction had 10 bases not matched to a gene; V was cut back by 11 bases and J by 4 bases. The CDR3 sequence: CAVGEGSPTGELFF. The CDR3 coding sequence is TGTGCCGTTGGGGAGGGGTCCCCCACCGGGGAGCTGTTTTTT.

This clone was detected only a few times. The CDR3 spells CASSGRLAGDTDTQYF. The CDR3 coding sequence is TGCGCCAGCAGCGGACGACTAGCGGGGGACACAGATACGCAGTATTTT. The chain couples TRBV5-1 to TRBJ2-3, with 12 bases matching TRBD2. CDR3 length equals 16 residues. The germline CDR1 and CDR2 sequences are SGHRS and YFSETQ. J lost 2 bases, V lost 4 bases, and 5 bases had no gene match. Supplemented by reference TRBV5-1 and TRBJ2-3, the full variable domain reads KAGVTQTPRYLIKTRGQQVTLSCSPISGHRSVSWYQQTPGQGLQFLFEYFSETQRNKGNFPGRFSGRQFSNSRSEMNVSTLELGDSALYLCASSGRLAGDTDTQYFGPGTRLTVL.

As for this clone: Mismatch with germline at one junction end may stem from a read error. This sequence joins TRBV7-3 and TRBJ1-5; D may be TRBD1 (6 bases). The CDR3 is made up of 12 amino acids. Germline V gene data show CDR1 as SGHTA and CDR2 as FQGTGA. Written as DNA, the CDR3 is TGTGCCACCCTTGGGGGGGGGCAGCTCCAGCATTTT. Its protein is CATLGGGQLQHF.

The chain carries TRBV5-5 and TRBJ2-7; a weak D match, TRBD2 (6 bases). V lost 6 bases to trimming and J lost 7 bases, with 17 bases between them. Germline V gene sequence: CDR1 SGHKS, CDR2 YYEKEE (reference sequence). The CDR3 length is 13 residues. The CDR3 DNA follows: TGTGCCAGCACCGGGACTCACCCTGGGGAGCAGTACTTC. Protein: CASTGTHPGEQYF.

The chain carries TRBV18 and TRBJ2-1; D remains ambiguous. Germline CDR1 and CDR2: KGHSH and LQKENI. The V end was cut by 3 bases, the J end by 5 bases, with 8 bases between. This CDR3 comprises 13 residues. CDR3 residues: CASSPQPNNEQFF. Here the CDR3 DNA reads TGTGCCAGCTCACCCCAACCTAACAATGAGCAGTTCTTC.

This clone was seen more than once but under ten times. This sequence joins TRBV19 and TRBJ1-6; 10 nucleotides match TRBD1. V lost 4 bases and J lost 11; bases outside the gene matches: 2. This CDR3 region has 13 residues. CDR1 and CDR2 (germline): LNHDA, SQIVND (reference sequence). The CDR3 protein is CASSTGTGAPLHF. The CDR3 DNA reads TGTGCCAGTAGTACCGGGACAGGGGCACCCCTCCACTTT.

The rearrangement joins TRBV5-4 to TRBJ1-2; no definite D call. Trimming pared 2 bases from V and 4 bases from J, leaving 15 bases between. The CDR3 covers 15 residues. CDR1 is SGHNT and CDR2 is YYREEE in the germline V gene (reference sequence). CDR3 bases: TGTGCCAGCAGCTTTATCTCCAGCAGGTCCTATGGCTACACCTTC. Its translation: CASSFISSRSYGYTF.

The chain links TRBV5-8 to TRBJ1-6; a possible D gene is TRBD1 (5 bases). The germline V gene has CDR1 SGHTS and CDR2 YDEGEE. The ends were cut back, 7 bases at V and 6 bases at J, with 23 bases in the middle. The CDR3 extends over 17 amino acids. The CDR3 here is CASSVRDSLLPNSPLHF. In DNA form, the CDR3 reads TGTGCCAGCTCTGTCCGGGACTCTCTTCTTCCTAATTCACCCCTCCACTTT.

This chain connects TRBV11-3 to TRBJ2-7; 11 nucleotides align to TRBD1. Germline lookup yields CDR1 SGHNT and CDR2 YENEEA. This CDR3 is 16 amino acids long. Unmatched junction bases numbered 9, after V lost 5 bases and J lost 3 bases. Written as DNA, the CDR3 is TGTGCCAGCAGCCCGAATGCTGGGACAGGGGGCTACGAGCAGTACTTC. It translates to CASSPNAGTGGYEQYF.

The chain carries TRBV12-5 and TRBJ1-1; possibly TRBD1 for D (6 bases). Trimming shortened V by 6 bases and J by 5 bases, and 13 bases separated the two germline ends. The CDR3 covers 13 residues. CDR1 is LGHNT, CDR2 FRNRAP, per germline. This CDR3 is CASGHRETTEAFF. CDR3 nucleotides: TGTGCTAGTGGCCACAGGGAGACGACTGAAGCTTTCTTT.

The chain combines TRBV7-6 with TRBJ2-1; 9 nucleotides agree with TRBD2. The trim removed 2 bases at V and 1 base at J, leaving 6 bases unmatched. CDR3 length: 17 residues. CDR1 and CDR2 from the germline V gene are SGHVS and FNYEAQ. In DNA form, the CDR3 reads TGTGCCAGCAGCTTATCCCCTAGCGGGGTGTCCTACAATGAGCAGTTCTTC. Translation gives CASSLSPSGVSYNEQFF.

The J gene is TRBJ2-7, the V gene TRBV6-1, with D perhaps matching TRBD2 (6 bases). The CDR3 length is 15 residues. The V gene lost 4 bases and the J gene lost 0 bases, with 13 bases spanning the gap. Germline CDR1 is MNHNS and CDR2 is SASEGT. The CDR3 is CASSVFSGSSYEQYF. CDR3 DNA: TGTGCCAGCAGTGTCTTTAGCGGCAGCTCCTACGAGCAGTACTTC.

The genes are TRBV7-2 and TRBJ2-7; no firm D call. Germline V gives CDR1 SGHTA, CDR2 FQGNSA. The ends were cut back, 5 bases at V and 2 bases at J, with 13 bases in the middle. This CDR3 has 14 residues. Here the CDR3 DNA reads TGTGCCAGCAGCCCTTACTCGCTCACCTACGAGCAGTACTTC. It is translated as CASSPYSLTYEQYF.

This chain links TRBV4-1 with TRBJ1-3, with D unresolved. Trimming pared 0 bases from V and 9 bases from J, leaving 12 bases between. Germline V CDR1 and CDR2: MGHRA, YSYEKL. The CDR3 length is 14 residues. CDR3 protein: CASSQDTQYGTIYF. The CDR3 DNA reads TGCGCCAGCAGCCAAGATACGCAGTATGGCACCATATATTTT.

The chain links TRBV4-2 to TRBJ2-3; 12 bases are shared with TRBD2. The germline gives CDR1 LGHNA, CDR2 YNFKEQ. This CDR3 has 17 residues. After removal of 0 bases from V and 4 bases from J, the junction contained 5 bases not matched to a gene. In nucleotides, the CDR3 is TGTGCCAGCAGCCAAGAGGGGCTAGCGGGGGGGCCAGATACGCAGTATTTT. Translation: CASSQEGLAGGPDTQYF.

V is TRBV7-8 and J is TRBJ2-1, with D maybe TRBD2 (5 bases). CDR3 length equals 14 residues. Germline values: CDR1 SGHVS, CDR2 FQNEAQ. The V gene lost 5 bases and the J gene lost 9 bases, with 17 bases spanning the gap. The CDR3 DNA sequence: TGTGCCAGCAGCCACGACGACCCCGGAGGTGAGCAGTTCTTC. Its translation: CASSHDDPGGEQFF.

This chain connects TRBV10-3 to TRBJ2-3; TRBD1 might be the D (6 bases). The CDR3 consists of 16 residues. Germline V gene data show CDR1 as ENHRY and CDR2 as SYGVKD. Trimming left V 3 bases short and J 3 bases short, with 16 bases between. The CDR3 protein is CAISEGSRGGTDTQYF. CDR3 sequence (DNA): TGTGCCATCAGTGAAGGGTCCAGGGGTGGGACAGATACGCAGTATTTT.

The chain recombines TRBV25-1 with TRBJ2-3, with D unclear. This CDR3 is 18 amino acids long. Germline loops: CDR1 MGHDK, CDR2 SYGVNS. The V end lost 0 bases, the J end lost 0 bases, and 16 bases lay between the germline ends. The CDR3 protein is CASSEYQTPRASTDTQYF. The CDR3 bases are TGTGCCAGCAGTGAATATCAGACTCCTCGTGCTAGCACAGATACGCAGTATTTT.

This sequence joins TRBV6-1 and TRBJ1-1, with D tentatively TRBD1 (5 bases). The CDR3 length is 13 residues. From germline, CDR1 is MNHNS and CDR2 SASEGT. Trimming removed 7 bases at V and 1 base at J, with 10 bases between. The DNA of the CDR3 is TGTGCCAGCACCTACGGGGGGAACACTGAAGCTTTCTTT. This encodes CASTYGGNTEAFF.

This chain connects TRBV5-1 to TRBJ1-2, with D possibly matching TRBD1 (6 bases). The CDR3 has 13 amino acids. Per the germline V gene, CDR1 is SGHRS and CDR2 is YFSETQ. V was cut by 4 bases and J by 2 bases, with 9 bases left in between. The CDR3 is CASSPQGNYGYTF. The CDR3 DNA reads TGCGCCAGCAGCCCCCAGGGGAACTATGGCTACACCTTC.

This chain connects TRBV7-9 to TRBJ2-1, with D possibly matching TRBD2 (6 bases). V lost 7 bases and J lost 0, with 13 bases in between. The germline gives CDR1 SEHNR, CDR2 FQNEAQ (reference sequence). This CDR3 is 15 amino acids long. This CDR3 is CASMGGPLSYNEQFF. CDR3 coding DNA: TGTGCCAGCATGGGGGGTCCCCTCTCCTACAATGAGCAGTTCTTC. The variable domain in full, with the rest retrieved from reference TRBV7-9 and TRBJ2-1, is DTGVSQNPRHKITKRGQNVTFRCDPISEHNRLYWYRQTLGQGPEFLTYFQNEAQLEKSRLLSDRFSAERPKGSFSTLEIQRTEQGDSAMYLCASMGGPLSYNEQFFGPGTRLTVL.

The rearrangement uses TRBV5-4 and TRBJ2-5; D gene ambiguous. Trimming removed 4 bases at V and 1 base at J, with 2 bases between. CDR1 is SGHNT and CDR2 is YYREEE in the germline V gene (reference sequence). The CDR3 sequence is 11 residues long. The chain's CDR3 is CASSLQETQYF. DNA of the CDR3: TGTGCCAGCAGCCTCCAAGAGACCCAGTACTTC.

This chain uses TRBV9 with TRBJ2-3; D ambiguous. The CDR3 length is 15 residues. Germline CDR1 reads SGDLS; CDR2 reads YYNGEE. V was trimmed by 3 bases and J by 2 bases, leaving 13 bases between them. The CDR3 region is CASSAALSLTDTQYF. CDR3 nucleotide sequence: TGTGCCAGCAGCGCCGCCCTATCACTCACAGATACGCAGTATTTT. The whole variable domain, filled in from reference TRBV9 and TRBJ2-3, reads DSGVTQTPKHLITATGQRVTLRCSPRSGDLSVYWYQQSLDQGLQFLIQYYNGEERAKGNILERFSAQQFPDLHSELNLSSLELGDSALYFCASSAALSLTDTQYFGPGTRLTVL.

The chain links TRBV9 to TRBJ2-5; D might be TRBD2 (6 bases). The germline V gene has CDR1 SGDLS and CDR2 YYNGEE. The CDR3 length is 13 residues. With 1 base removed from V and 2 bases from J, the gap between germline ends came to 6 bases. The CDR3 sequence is CASSVSGQETQYF. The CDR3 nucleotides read TGTGCCAGCAGCGTAAGCGGGCAAGAGACCCAGTACTTC.

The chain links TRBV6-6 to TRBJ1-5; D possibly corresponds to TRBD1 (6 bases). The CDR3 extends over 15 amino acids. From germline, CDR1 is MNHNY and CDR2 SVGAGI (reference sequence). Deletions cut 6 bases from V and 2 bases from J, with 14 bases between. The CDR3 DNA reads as TGTGCCAGCAGCAACAGGGATGAGGGCAATCAGCCCCAGCATTTT. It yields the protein CASSNRDEGNQPQHF.

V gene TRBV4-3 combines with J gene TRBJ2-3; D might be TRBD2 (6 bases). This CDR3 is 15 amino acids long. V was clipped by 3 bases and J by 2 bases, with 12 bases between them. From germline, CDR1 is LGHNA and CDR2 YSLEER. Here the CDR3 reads CASSQGRGATDTQYF. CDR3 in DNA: TGCGCCAGCAGCCAGGGGCGCGGGGCCACAGATACGCAGTATTTT.

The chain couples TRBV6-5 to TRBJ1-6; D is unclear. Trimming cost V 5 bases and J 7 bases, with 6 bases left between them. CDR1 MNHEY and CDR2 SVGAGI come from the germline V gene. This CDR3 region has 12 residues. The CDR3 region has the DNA TGTGCCAGCAGTCCCAGGAATTCACCCCTCCACTTT. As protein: CASSPRNSPLHF.

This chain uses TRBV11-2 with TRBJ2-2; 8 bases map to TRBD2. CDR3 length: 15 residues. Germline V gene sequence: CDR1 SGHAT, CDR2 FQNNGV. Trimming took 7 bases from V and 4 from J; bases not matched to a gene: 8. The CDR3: CASTTGGLVTGELFF. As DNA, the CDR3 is TGTGCCAGCACCACGGGGGGGCTGGTCACCGGGGAGCTGTTTTTT. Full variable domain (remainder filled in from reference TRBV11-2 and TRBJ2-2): EAGVAQSPRYKIIEKRQSVAFWCNPISGHATLYWYQQILGQGPKLLIQFQNNGVVDDSQLPKDRFSAERLKGVDSTLKIQPAKLEDSAVYLCASTTGGLVTGELFFGEGSRLTVL.

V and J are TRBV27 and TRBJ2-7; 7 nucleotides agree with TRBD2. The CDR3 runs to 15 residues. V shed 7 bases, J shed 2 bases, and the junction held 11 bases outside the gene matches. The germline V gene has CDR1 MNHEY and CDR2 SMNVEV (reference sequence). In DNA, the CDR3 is TGTGCCAGCACCTCTGGCGGGGCGGGGGCCTACGAGCAGTACTTC. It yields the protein CASTSGGAGAYEQYF.

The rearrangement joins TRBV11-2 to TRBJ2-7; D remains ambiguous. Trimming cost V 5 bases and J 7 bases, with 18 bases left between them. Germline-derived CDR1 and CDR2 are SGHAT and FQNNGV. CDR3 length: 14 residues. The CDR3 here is CASSPIDMGREQYF. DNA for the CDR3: TGTGCCAGCAGCCCTATTGACATGGGCAGGGAGCAGTACTTC.

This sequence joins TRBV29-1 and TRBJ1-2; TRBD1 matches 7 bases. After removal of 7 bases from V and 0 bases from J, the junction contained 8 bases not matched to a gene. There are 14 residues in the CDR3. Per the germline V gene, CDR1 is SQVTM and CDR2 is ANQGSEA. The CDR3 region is CSGSGTDSNYGYTF. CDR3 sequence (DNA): TGCAGCGGCTCCGGGACAGACTCTAACTATGGCTACACCTTC.

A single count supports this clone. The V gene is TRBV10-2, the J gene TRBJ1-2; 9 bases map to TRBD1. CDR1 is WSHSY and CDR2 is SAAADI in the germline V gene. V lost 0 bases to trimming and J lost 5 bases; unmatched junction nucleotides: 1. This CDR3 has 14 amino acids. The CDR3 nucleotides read TGCGCCAGCAGTGAGTCCGGGACAGGGTATGGCTACACCTTC. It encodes CASSESGTGYGYTF.